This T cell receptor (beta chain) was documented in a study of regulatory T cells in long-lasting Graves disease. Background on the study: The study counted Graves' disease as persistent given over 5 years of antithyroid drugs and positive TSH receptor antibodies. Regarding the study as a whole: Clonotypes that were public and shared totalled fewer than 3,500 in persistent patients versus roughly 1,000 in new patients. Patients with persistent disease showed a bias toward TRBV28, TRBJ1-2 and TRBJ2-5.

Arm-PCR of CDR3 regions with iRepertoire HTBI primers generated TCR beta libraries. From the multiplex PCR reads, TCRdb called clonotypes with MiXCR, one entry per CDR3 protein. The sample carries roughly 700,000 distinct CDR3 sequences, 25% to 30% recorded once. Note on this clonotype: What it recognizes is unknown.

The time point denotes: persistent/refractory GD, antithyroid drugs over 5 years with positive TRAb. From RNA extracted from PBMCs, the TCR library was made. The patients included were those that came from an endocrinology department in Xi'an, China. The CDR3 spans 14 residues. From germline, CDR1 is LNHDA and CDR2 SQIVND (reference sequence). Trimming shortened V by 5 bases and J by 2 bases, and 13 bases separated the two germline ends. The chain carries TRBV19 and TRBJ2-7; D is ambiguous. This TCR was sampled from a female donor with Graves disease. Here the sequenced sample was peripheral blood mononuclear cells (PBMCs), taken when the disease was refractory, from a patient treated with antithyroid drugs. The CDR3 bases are TGTGCCAGTAGTTTGTCCCTCTCTCCCTACGAGCAGTACTTC. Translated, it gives CASSLSLSPYEQYF.